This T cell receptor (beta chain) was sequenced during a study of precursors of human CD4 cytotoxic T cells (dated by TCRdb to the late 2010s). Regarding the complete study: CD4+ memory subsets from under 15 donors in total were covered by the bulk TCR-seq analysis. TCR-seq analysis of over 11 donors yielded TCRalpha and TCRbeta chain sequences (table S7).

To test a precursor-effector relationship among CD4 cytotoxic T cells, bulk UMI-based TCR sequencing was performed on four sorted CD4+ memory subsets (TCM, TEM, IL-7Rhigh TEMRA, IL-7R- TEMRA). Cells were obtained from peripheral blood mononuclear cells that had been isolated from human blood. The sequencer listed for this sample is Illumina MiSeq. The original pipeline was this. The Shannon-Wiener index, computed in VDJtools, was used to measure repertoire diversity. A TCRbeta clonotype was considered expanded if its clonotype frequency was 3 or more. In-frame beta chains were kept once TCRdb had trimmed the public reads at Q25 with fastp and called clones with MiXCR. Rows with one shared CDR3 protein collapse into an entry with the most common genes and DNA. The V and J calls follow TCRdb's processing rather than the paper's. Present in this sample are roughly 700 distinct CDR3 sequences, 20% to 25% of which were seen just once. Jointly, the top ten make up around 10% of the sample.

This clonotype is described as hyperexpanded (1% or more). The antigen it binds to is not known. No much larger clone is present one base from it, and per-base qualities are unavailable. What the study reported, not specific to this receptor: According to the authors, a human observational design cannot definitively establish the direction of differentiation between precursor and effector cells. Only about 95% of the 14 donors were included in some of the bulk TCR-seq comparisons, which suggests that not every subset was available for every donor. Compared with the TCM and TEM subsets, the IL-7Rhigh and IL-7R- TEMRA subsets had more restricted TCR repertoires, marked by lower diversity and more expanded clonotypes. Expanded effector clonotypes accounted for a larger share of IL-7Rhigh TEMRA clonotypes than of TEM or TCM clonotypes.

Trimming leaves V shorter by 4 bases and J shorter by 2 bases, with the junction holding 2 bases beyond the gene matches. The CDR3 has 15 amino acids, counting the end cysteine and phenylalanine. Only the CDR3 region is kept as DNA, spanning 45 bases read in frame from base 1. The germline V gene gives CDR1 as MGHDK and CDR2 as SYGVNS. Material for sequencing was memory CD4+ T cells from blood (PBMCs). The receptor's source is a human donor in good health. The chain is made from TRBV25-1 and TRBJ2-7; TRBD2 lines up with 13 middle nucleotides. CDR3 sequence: CASSGLAGGPYEQYF. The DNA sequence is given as TGTGCCAGCAGTGGACTAGCGGGAGGACCCTACGAGCAGTACTTC.